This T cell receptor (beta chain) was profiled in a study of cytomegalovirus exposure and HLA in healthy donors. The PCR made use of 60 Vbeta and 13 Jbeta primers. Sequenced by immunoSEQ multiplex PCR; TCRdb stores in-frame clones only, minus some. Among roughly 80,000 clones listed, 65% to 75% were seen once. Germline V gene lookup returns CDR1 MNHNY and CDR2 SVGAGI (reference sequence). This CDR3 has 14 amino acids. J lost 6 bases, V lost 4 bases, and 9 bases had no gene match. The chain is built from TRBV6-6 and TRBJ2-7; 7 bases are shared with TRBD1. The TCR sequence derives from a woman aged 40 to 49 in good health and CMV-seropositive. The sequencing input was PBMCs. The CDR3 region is CASSSGGRGTEQYF. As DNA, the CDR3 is TGTGCCAGCAGTTCAGGGGGACGTGGGACCGAGCAGTACTTC.